These 2 T cell receptor beta chains originate from one sample sequenced in a study of shared clonotypes between healthy human individuals. Profiling relied on immunoSEQ multiplex PCR, and the TCRdb table lists in-frame clones only, not all of them. The repertoire includes about 460,000 clones, approximately 80% of them detected once, and approximately 12% sits in the top ten. The material sequenced was PBMCs. The receptors shown here come from a woman aged 35 to 49 in good health. Some clones in this sample may be carry-over from other donors' samples.

As concerns this clone: This clone may be a read error of a much larger clone one base away. Other DNA sequences within the sample encode an identical CDR3. The V call is TRBV5-1, the J call TRBJ1-4, with D possibly matching TRBD1 (6 bases). The V gene's germline CDR1 is SGHRS and CDR2 YFSETQ. Trimming took off 4 bases at V and 4 bases at J, with 17 bases between the two ends. The length of the CDR3 is 16 residues. The CDR3 region has the DNA TGCGCCAGCAGCCCGAGGGGGACGGTAGGTAATGAAAAACTGTTTTTT. It translates to CASSPRGTVGNEKLFF.

CDR3 amino acids: CASSPQGAGSTDTQYF. In nucleotides, the CDR3 is TGTGCCAGCAGCCCACAGGGGGCCGGAAGCACAGATACGCAGTATTTT. V and J are TRBV7-2 and TRBJ2-3, with 9 bases identical to TRBD1. Germline V gives CDR1 SGHTA, CDR2 FQGNSA. This CDR3 has 16 amino acids. V shed 5 bases, J shed 0 bases, and the junction held 6 bases outside the gene matches.